A selection of T cell receptor beta chains follows, all from one sample in a study of blood T cell repertoires in COVID-19. Some clones are missing from TCRdb's copy, which holds only in-frame ones; the method was immunoSEQ multiplex PCR. This table has about 160,000 clones, 70% to 90% appearing once. What was sequenced was peripheral blood. The receptors were sampled from a woman aged 45-65 years with COVID-19, enrolled during active disease. The CDR3 runs from the conserved cysteine through the conserved F or W.

v_gene: TRBV10-3; j_gene: TRBJ1-2; CDR3aa: CAITTGDGYTF
v_gene: TRBV11-2; j_gene: TRBJ2-1; CDR3aa: CASSEDRGPYNEQFF
v_gene: TRBV19; j_gene: TRBJ1-1; CDR3aa: CASTSTGNTEAFF
v_gene: TRBV6-5; j_gene: TRBJ2-3; CDR3aa: CASSSHRSTDTQYF
v_gene: TRBV5-6; j_gene: TRBJ2-1; CDR3aa: CASSPLSGSGYNEQFF
v_gene: TRBV5-5; j_gene: TRBJ2-5; CDR3aa: CASSLAGGQETQYF
v_gene: TRBV4-2; j_gene: TRBJ2-3; CDR3aa: CASSRSGGAVTDTQYF
v_gene: TRBV7-6; j_gene: TRBJ2-2; CDR3aa: CASSSDASGGNTGELFF
v_gene: TRBV7-7; j_gene: TRBJ2-1; CDR3aa: CASSLSGGLSYNEQFF
v_gene: TRBV7-6; j_gene: TRBJ2-7; CDR3aa: CASSLAVRGQTISYEQYF
v_gene: TRBV6-1; j_gene: TRBJ1-4; CDR3aa: CASRPGPTNEKLFF
v_gene: TRBV6-2/TRBV6-3; j_gene: TRBJ1-2; CDR3aa: CASSYPLQGAFYGYTF
v_gene: TRBV27; j_gene: TRBJ1-4; CDR3aa: CASSPGTENEKLFF
v_gene: TRBV5-1; j_gene: TRBJ1-4; CDR3aa: CASSLLGGEEKLFF
v_gene: TRBV6-5; j_gene: TRBJ2-6; CDR3aa: CASSSFGGSGANVLTF
v_gene: TRBV5-5; j_gene: TRBJ2-4; CDR3aa: CASSSSGHIAKNIQYF
v_gene: TRBV7-2; j_gene: TRBJ2-7; CDR3aa: CASRQGYEQYF
v_gene: TRBV9; j_gene: TRBJ1-5; CDR3aa: CASSVGDISNQPQHF
v_gene: TRBV6-6; j_gene: TRBJ2-2; CDR3aa: CASSYRQGNTGELFF
v_gene: TRBV5-1; j_gene: TRBJ1-2; CDR3aa: CASSLEQGNFNGYTF
v_gene: TRBV7-2; j_gene: TRBJ2-7; CDR3aa: CASSFQTSGQYEQYF
v_gene: TRBV9; j_gene: TRBJ2-5; CDR3aa: CASSSPGQRRETQYF
v_gene: TRBV29-1; j_gene: TRBJ2-4; CDR3aa: CSVLPTGPWMKNIQYF
v_gene: TRBV13; j_gene: TRBJ1-2; CDR3aa: CASSLGRQVYGYTF
v_gene: TRBV5-6; j_gene: TRBJ2-7; CDR3aa: CASSPPGSYEQYF
v_gene: TRBV15; j_gene: TRBJ1-3; CDR3aa: CATSRDLGSGTGSGNTIYF
v_gene: TRBV28; j_gene: TRBJ2-7; CDR3aa: CASSPGGQVFYEQYF
v_gene: TRBV6-5; j_gene: TRBJ1-6; CDR3aa: CASSYNPDRLNSPLHF